Each of the 30 T cell receptor beta chains below was sequenced from the same sample in a study of OX40 agonist ivuxolimab in advanced cancers. This table comes from immunoSEQ multiplex PCR, and its TCRdb copy is limited to in-frame clones, with some not included. Of about 64,000 clones listed, around 84% were seen once; the top ten hold roughly 3.1%. The material sequenced was CD4+ or CD8+ T cells sorted from blood, taken in a trial of the OX40 agonist ivuxolimab. The receptors were sampled from an adult with an advanced solid tumor such as melanoma, head and neck, liver or kidney cancer.

This rearrangement joins TRBV30 to TRBJ1-1; D remains ambiguous. Germline CDR1 GTSNPN, CDR2 SVGIG (reference sequence). Deletions cut 2 bases from V and 1 base from J, with 8 bases between. This CDR3 comprises 13 residues. The CDR3 DNA reads TGTGCCTGGAGTTCTACCAGGAACACTGAAGCTTTCTTT. Residues: CAWSSTRNTEAFF.

V and J are TRBV18 and TRBJ2-1; TRBD1 aligns across 7 bases. CDR3 length equals 15 residues. V lost 4 bases and J lost 0; bases outside the gene matches: 3. The germline CDR1 and CDR2 sequences are KGHSH and LQKENI. The chain's CDR3 is CASSRTGSSYNEQFF. The CDR3 bases are TGTGCCAGCTCACGGACAGGTAGCTCCTACAATGAGCAGTTCTTC.

The rearrangement uses TRBV20-1 and TRBJ2-2; no clear D. From germline, CDR1 is DFQATT and CDR2 SNEGSKA (reference sequence). The CDR3 consists of 11 residues. Trimming left V 3 bases short and J 5 bases short, with 4 bases between. The CDR3 nucleotides are TGCAGTGCTAGGGAGACCGGGGAGCTGTTTTTT. Amino acids: CSARETGELFF.

J is TRBJ2-7 and V is TRBV5-1, with 8 bases fitting TRBD1. CDR1 and CDR2 (germline): SGHRS, YFSETQ. Trimming at V came to 4 bases and at J to 7 bases, leaving 13 bases not matched to a gene. CDR3 size: 15 residues. The CDR3 region is CASSPGTGPEREQYF. For the CDR3, the DNA is TGCGCCAGCAGCCCAGGGACAGGACCTGAGAGAGAGCAGTACTTC.

The V and J genes are TRBV28 and TRBJ2-7; no clear D gene. Trimming removed 2 bases at V and 2 bases at J, with 13 bases between. Germline CDR1 is MDHEN and CDR2 is SYDVKM. The CDR3 has 15 residues. In DNA, the CDR3 is TGTGCCAGCAGTTTAATAACAGTTAAACCCTACGAGCAGTACTTC. It is translated as CASSLITVKPYEQYF.

This clone appeared a few times. V usage is TRBV4-3 and J usage is TRBJ2-6, with no clear D. This CDR3 has 17 residues. The V end lost 0 bases, the J end lost 0 bases, and 9 bases lay between the germline ends. Per the germline V gene, CDR1 is LGHNA and CDR2 is YSLEER. As DNA, the CDR3 is TGCGCCAGCAGCCAAGATAACCCCTTCTCTGGGGCCAACGTCCTGACTTTC. Its translation: CASSQDNPFSGANVLTF.

This chain uses TRBV5-5 with TRBJ2-3; the D is unclear. This CDR3 region has 13 residues. Germline V CDR1 and CDR2: SGHKS, YYEKEE (reference sequence). Trimming removed 4 bases at V and 0 bases at J, with 6 bases between. The CDR3 nucleotides are TGTGCCAGCAGCCGCGACAGCACAGATACGCAGTATTTT. Amino acids: CASSRDSTDTQYF.

V and J are TRBV7-6 and TRBJ2-5; D may be TRBD2 (6 bases). Trimming removed 3 bases from V and 0 bases from J, with 14 bases in between. Germline values: CDR1 SGHVS, CDR2 FNYEAQ. The CDR3 has 16 amino acids. In nucleotides, the CDR3 is TGTGCCAGCAGCTTCTTTAGCGGAGGGTACCAAGAGACCCAGTACTTC. It codes for CASSFFSGGYQETQYF.

This chain joins TRBV7-6 and TRBJ1-4; the match to TRBD1 covers 7 bases. This CDR3 comprises 14 residues. V lost 5 bases to trimming and J lost 4 bases; unmatched junction nucleotides: 4. CDR1 SGHVS and CDR2 FNYEAQ come from the germline V gene. The CDR3 DNA reads TGTGCCAGCAGCCTCGGGACAGTTAATGAAAAACTGTTTTTT. It yields the protein CASSLGTVNEKLFF.

The rearrangement links TRBV7-2 to TRBJ2-7; 8 bases map to TRBD1. Germline CDR1 and CDR2: SGHTA and FQGNSA. V shed 5 bases and J 7 bases; nucleotides not matched to a gene: 16. The CDR3 is 16 residues long. CDR3: CASSRNIIRGQEEQYF. CDR3 nucleotides: TGTGCCAGCAGCCGAAATATCATCAGGGGGCAAGAGGAGCAGTACTTC.

The chain joins TRBV6-5 to TRBJ1-5, with a possible D match to TRBD1 (6 bases). CDR1 is MNHEY and CDR2 is SVGAGI in the germline V gene. This CDR3 is 13 amino acids long. The V gene lost 5 bases and the J gene lost 7 bases, with 12 bases spanning the gap. The DNA of the CDR3 is TGTGCCAGCAGTACGGGAGGGGGACAGCCCCAGCATTTT. This gives the protein CASSTGGGQPQHF.

This clone appeared once. The gene calls are TRBV2 and TRBJ1-2; TRBD1 matches 10 bases. The V segment lost 8 bases and the J segment 4 bases; nucleotides outside the gene matches: 4. The length of the CDR3 is 13 residues. CDR1 and CDR2 from the germline V gene are SNHLY and FYNNEI. In DNA, the CDR3 is TGTGCCAGCCGACAGGGGGCAAGCTATGGCTACACCTTC. Its protein product is CASRQGASYGYTF.

The chain employs TRBV14 and TRBJ2-7; D remains unclear. This CDR3 contains 11 residues. Trimming removed 1 base from V and 2 bases from J, with 0 bases in between. Looked up from germline, CDR1 is SGHDN and CDR2 is FVKESK. CDR3 in amino acids: CASSQAYEQYF. CDR3 DNA sequence: TGTGCCAGCAGCCAAGCCTACGAGCAGTACTTC.

This clone was detected only once. The chain combines TRBV10-3 with TRBJ2-7; 13 bases are a match to TRBD2. Germline V gene lookup returns CDR1 ENHRY and CDR2 SYGVKD. The CDR3 runs 15 residues. Germline trimming cut 6 bases from V and 6 bases from J; bases unmatched to any gene: 8. CDR3 sequence reads: CAISPLAGGPVEQYF. The CDR3 DNA reads TGTGCCATCAGCCCACTAGCGGGAGGGCCGGTCGAGCAGTACTTC.

The CDR3, as DNA: TGTGCCAGCAGCTTAGCCTCCACCTCCTACGAGCAGTACTTC. Protein: CASSLASTSYEQYF. The gene calls are TRBV7-8 and TRBJ2-7; D is uncertain. Trimming took 0 bases from V and 0 from J, leaving 6 bases between them. Germline V gene data show CDR1 as SGHVS and CDR2 as FQNEAQ. The length of the CDR3 is 14 residues.

This rearrangement joins TRBV20-1 to TRBJ2-1; no clear D. Between the trimmed V and J ends, which lost 6 bases and 7 bases, there was a span of 10 bases. The CDR3 sequence is 11 residues long. Per the germline V gene, CDR1 is DFQATT and CDR2 is SNEGSKA (reference sequence). In nucleotides, the CDR3 is TGCAGTGCCCAGACCGGAAATGAGCAGTTCTTC. This translates into CSAQTGNEQFF.

The genes are TRBV9 and TRBJ2-1, with TRBD1 matching over 7 bases. With 2 bases clipped from V and 6 bases from J, the junction kept 2 bases outside the gene matches. This CDR3 spans 13 amino acids. The germline gives CDR1 SGDLS, CDR2 YYNGEE. The CDR3 region is CASSVDRANEQFF. The DNA for the CDR3 is TGTGCCAGCAGCGTCGACAGGGCCAATGAGCAGTTCTTC.

The genes are TRBV29-1 and TRBJ1-2, with 7 bases that match TRBD1. Germline trimming cut 6 bases from V and 4 bases from J; bases unmatched to any gene: 8. There are 13 residues in the CDR3. CDR1 and CDR2 from the germline V gene are SQVTM and ANQGSEA. In DNA form, the CDR3 reads TGCAGCGTAGATCGACAGGGAGGCTATGGCTACACCTTC. This codes for CSVDRQGGYGYTF.

The chain employs TRBV18 and TRBJ2-7, with 8 bases identical to TRBD2. CDR3 length equals 15 residues. Germline trimming cut 2 bases from V and 1 base from J; bases unmatched to any gene: 4. CDR1 is KGHSH, CDR2 LQKENI, per germline. CDR3 region: CASSPGTSRSYEQYF. For the CDR3, the DNA is TGTGCCAGCTCACCAGGGACTAGTAGATCCTACGAGCAGTACTTC.

The V and J genes are TRBV5-6 and TRBJ1-2, with 9 positions matching TRBD1. Germline CDR1 and CDR2: SGHDT and YYEEEE. The CDR3 consists of 16 residues. The ends lost 4 bases at V and 0 bases at J; junction bases unmatched: 7. The DNA for the CDR3 is TGTGCCAGCAGCCACTCGGGACAGGGAGCTAACTATGGCTACACCTTC. Its protein product is CASSHSGQGANYGYTF.

The rearrangement links TRBV28 to TRBJ2-2, with D perhaps matching TRBD2 (6 bases). The ends were cut back, 7 bases at V and 7 bases at J, with 22 bases in the middle. Germline assignment: CDR1 MDHEN and CDR2 SYDVKM. The CDR3 sequence is 16 residues long. The CDR3 is CASIGGGSENNGELFF. In nucleotides, the CDR3 is TGTGCCAGCATCGGAGGAGGGAGTGAAAATAACGGGGAGCTGTTTTTT.

V and J are TRBV28 and TRBJ2-7; tentative D call: TRBD1 (5 bases). Germline CDR1 and CDR2: MDHEN and SYDVKM. The V and J ends lost 8 bases and 2 bases respectively, with 10 bases between them. The CDR3 loop spans 12 amino acids. The CDR3 nucleotides read TGTGCCAGCTTTGGACAAACCTACGAGCAGTACTTC. Amino acids: CASFGQTYEQYF.

The chain is built from TRBV7-9 and TRBJ2-1, with TRBD1 matching 10 bases. The CDR3 length is 17 residues. Germline CDR1 reads SEHNR; CDR2 reads FQNEAQ (reference sequence). Unmatched junction bases numbered 11, after V lost 6 bases and J lost 3 bases. The CDR3 loop is CASSLDWGTGDYNEQFF. CDR3 bases: TGTGCCAGCAGTCTAGATTGGGGGACAGGGGACTACAATGAGCAGTTCTTC.

The chain is built from TRBV5-5 and TRBJ1-2; D is perhaps TRBD1 (5 bases). This CDR3 has 14 residues. V lost 7 bases, J lost 3 bases, and 16 bases lay in between. CDR1 SGHKS and CDR2 YYEKEE come from the germline V gene (reference sequence). This chain's CDR3 is CASGAGGADYGYTF. Here the CDR3 DNA reads TGTGCCAGCGGCGCGGGGGGTGCGGACTATGGCTACACCTTC.

The chain joins TRBV5-1 to TRBJ2-3; no firm D call. The CDR3 is 13 residues long. Germline values: CDR1 SGHRS, CDR2 YFSETQ. With 1 base removed from V and 3 bases from J, the gap between germline ends came to 6 bases. CDR3 protein: CASSLMTTDTQYF. In DNA form, the CDR3 reads TGCGCCAGCAGCTTGATGACGACAGATACGCAGTATTTT.

V usage is TRBV7-9 and J usage is TRBJ2-7; either TRBD1 or TRBD2 may supply D (5 bases each). In germline, CDR1 is SEHNR, CDR2 FQNEAQ (reference sequence). This CDR3 is 12 amino acids long. The V end lost 4 bases, the J end lost 5 bases, and 9 bases lay between the germline ends. Written as DNA, the CDR3 is TGTGCCAGCAGCTACGGGACGGACGAGCAGTACTTC. Translated: CASSYGTDEQYF.

This CDR3 reads CASSGGGGKTQYF. The CDR3, as DNA: TGTGCCAGCAGTGGAGGGGGAGGGAAGACCCAGTACTTC. The chain joins TRBV2 to TRBJ2-5; TRBD2 is a possible D gene (7 bases). This CDR3 region has 13 residues. CDR1 SNHLY and CDR2 FYNNEI come from the germline V gene. Trimming took 4 bases from V and 6 from J, leaving 12 bases between them.

The rearrangement uses TRBV10-2 and TRBJ2-3, with D possibly matching TRBD2 (5 bases). The CDR3 loop spans 14 amino acids. Between the trimmed V and J ends, which lost 8 bases and 1 base, there was a span of 13 bases. Germline CDR1 WSHSY, CDR2 SAAADI. The CDR3 nucleotides read TGCGCCAGCGCAAGGGTGGGAGGCACAGATACGCAGTATTTT. It specifies CASARVGGTDTQYF.

V usage is TRBV27 and J usage is TRBJ2-6; D is uncertain. Per the germline V gene, CDR1 is MNHEY and CDR2 is SMNVEV (reference sequence). CDR3 length: 12 residues. The V gene lost 5 bases and the J gene lost 8 bases, with 7 bases spanning the gap. CDR3 bases: TGTGCCAGCAGTGCCGGTCCCAACGTCCTGACTTTC. Its translation: CASSAGPNVLTF.

The V call is TRBV28, the J call TRBJ1-5; tentative D call: TRBD1 (5 bases). The V gene's germline CDR1 is MDHEN and CDR2 SYDVKM. CDR3 length equals 12 residues. Trimming removed 10 bases at V and 3 bases at J, with 10 bases between. The CDR3 coding sequence is TGTGCCACCCAGGGTAACAATCAGCCCCAGCATTTT. Translating gives CATQGNNQPQHF. The full variable domain, in which reference TRBV28 and TRBJ1-5 provide the parts outside the CDR3, is DVKVTQSSRYLVKRTGEKVFLECVQDMDHENMFWYRQDPGLGLRLIYFSYDVKMKEKGDIPEGYSVSREKKERFSLILESASTNQTSMYLCATQGNNQPQHFGDGTRLSIL.